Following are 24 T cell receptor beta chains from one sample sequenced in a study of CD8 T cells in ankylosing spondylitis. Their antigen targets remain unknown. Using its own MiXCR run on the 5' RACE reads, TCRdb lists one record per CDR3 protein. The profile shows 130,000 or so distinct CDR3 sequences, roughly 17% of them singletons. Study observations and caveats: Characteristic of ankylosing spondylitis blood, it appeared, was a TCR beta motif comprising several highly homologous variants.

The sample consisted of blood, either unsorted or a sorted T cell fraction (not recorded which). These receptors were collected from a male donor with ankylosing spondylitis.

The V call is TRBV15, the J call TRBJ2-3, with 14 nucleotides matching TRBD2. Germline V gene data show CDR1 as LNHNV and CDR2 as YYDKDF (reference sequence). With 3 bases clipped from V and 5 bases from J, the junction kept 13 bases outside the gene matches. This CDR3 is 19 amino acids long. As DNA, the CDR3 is TGTGCCACCAGCAGCATCTGGGGACTAGCGGGAGTAGAGGGAGATACGCAGTATTTT. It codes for CATSSIWGLAGVEGDTQYF. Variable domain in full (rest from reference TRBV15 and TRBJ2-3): DAMVIQNPRYQVTQFGKPVTLSCSQTLNHNVMYWYQQKSSQAPKLLFHYYDKDFNNEADTPDNFQSRRPNTSFCFLDIRSPGLGDTAMYLCATSSIWGLAGVEGDTQYFGPGTRLTVL.

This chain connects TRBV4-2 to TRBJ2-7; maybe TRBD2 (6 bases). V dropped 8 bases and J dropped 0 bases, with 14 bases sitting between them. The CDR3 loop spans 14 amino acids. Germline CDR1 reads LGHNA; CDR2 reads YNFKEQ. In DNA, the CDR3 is TGTGCCAGCTCCGCCCGGGAGAGCTCCTACGAGCAGTACTTC. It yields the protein CASSARESSYEQYF.

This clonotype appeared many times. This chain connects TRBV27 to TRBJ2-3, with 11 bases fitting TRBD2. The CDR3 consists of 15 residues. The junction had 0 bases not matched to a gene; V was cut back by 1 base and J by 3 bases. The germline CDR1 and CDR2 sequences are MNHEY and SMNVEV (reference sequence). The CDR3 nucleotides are TGTGCCAGCAGTTTATTAGCGGGAGGGACAGATACGCAGTATTTT. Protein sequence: CASSLLAGGTDTQYF.

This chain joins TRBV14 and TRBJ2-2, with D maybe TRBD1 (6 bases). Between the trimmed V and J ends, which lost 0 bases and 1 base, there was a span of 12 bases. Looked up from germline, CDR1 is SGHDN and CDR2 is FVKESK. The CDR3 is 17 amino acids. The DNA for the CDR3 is TGTGCCAGCAGCCAAGATCTGGGACACAAGAACACCGGGGAGCTGTTTTTT. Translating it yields CASSQDLGHKNTGELFF.

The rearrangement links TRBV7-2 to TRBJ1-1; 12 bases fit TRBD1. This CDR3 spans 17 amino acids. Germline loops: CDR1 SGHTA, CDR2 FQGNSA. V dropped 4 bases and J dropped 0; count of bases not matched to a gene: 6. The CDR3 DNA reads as TGTGCCAGCAGCTCAGCCGGGACAGGGGGCGTGAACACTGAAGCTTTCTTT. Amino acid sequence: CASSSAGTGGVNTEAFF.

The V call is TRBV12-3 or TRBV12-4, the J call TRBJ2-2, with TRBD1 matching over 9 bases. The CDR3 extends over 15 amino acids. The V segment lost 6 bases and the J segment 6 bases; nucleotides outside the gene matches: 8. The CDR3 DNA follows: TGTGCCAGCAGGCCGGGACAGGGATCGGCCGGGGAGCTGTTTTTT. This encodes CASRPGQGSAGELFF.

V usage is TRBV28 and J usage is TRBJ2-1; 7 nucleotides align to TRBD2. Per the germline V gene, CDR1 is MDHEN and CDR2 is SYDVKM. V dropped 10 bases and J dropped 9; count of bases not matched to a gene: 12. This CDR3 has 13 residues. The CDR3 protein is CAIRTSTFVEQFF. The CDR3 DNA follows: TGTGCCATCAGGACTAGTACGTTTGTTGAGCAGTTCTTC.

The CDR3, as DNA: TGTGCCAGCAGTTCACCAAACGCCGGGACAGCCTTCAAAAAACTGTTTTTT. As protein: CASSSPNAGTAFKKLFF. The rearrangement joins TRBV12-3 or TRBV12-4 to TRBJ1-4, with 7 bases lining up with TRBD1. With V trimmed by 4 bases and J by 9 bases, 17 bases remained unmatched. The CDR3 totals 17 residues.

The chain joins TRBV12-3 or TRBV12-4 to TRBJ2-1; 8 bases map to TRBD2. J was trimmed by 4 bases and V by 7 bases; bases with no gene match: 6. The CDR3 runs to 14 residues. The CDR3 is CASIRGGVYNEQFF. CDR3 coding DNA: TGTGCCAGCATCCGGGGGGGGGTATACAATGAGCAGTTCTTC.

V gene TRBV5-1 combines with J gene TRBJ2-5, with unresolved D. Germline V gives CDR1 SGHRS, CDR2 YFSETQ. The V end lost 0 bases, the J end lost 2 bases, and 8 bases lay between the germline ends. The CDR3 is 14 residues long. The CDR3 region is CASSLVPGQETQYF. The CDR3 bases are TGCGCCAGCAGCTTGGTTCCAGGTCAAGAGACCCAGTACTTC.

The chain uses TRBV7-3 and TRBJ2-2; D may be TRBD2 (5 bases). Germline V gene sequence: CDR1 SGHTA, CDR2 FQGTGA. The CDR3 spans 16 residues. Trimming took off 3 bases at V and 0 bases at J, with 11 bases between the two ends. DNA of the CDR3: TGTGCCAGCAGCTTCCTCGGCGGGCCGAACACCGGGGAGCTGTTTTTT. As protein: CASSFLGGPNTGELFF.

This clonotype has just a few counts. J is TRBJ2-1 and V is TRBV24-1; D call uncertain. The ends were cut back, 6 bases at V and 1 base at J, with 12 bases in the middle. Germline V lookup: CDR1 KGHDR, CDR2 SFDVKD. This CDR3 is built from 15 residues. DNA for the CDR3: TGTGCCACCAGTAGTGGGCCTTCATCCTACAATGAGCAGTTCTTC. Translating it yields CATSSGPSSYNEQFF.

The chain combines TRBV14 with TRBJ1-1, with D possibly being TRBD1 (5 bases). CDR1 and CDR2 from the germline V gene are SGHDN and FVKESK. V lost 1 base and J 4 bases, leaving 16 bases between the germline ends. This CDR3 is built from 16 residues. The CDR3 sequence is CASSQGRAGSITEAFF. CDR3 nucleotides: TGTGCCAGCAGCCAAGGTAGGGCAGGGTCGATCACTGAAGCTTTCTTT.

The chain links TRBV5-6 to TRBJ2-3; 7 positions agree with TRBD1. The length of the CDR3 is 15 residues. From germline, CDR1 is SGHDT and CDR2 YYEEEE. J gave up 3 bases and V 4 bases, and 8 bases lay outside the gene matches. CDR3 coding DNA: TGTGCCAGCAGCCTATGGACAGGTCCTACAGATACGCAGTATTTT. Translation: CASSLWTGPTDTQYF.

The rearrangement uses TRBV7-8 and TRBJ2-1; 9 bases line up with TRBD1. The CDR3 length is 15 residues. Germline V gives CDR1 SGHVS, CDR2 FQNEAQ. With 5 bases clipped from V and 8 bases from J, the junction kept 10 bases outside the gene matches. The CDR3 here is CASSEAGQGFHEQFF. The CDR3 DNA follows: TGTGCCAGCAGCGAAGCGGGACAGGGCTTTCATGAGCAGTTCTTC.

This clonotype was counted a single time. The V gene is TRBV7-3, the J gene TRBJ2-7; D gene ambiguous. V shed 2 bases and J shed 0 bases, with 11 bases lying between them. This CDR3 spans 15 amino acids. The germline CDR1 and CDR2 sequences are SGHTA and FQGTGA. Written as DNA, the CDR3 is TGTGCCAGCAGCTTAGCGGACGGGTACTCCTACGAGCAGTACTTC. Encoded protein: CASSLADGYSYEQYF.

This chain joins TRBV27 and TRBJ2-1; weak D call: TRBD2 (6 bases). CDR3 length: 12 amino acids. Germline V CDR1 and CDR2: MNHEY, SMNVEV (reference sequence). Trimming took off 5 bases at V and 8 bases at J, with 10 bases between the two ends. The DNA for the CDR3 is TGTGCCAGCAGTCTAACGGGGGATGAGCAGTTCTTC. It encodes CASSLTGDEQFF.

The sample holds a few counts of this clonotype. The CDR3 region has the DNA TGCAGTGCTAGAAACTTAGGAGACCCTCGACGGAATGAGCAGTTCTTC. This encodes CSARNLGDPRRNEQFF. The chain couples TRBV20-1 to TRBJ2-1; D not resolved. From germline, CDR1 is DFQATT and CDR2 SNEGSKA (reference sequence). V lost 2 bases and J 7 bases, leaving 21 bases between the germline ends. CDR3 length: 16 residues.

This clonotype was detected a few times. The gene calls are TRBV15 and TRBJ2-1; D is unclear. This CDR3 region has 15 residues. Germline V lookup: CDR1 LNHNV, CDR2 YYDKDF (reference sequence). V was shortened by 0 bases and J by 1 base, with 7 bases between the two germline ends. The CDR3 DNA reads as TGTGCCACCAGCAGAGACCCGGATTCCTACAATGAGCAGTTCTTC. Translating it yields CATSRDPDSYNEQFF.

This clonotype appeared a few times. CDR3 DNA: TGTGCCAGCCGAGGTGCTACGAACACCGGGGAGCTGTTTTTT. This translates into CASRGATNTGELFF. The rearrangement uses TRBV12-3 or TRBV12-4 and TRBJ2-2; D uncertain. The CDR3 has 14 amino acids. V was shortened by 8 bases and J by 0 bases, with 10 bases between the two germline ends.

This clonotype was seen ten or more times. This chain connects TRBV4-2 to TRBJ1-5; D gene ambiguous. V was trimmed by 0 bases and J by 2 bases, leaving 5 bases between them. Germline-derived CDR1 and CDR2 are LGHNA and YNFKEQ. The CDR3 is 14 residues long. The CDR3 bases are TGTGCCAGCAGCCAAGATGGGGGCAATCAGCCCCAGCATTTT. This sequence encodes CASSQDGGNQPQHF.

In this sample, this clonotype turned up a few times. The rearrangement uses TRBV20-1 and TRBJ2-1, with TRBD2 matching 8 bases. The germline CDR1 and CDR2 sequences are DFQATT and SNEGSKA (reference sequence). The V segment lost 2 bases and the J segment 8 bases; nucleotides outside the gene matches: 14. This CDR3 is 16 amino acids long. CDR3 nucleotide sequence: TGCAGTGCTAGACACGGGTGGAGCGGGAGACCAGATGAGCAGTTCTTC. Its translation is CSARHGWSGRPDEQFF.

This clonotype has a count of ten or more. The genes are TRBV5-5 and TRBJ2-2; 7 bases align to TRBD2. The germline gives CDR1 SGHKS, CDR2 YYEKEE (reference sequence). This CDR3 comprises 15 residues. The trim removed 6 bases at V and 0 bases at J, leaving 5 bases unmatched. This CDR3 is CASNIGRPNTGELFF. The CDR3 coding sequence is TGTGCCAGCAACATCGGGAGGCCGAACACCGGGGAGCTGTTTTTT.

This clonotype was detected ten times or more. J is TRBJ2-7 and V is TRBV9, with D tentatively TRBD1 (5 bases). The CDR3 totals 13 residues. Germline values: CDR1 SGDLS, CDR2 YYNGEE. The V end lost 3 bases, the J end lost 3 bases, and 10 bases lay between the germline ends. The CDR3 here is CASSASGYYEQYF. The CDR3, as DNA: TGTGCCAGCAGCGCATCAGGGTACTACGAGCAGTACTTC.